This T cell receptor (beta chain) was profiled in a study of T cell changes during pregnancy in multiple sclerosis. Produced via immunoSEQ multiplex PCR; TCRdb's table is partial and in-frame only. The sample records about 48,000 clones, around 92% being singletons. This CDR3 region has 14 residues. Germline assignment: CDR1 SNHLY and CDR2 FYNNEI. Losses at the gene ends were 7 bases for V and 0 bases for J; bases not matched to a gene: 6. This specimen consisted of CD4+ T cells from peripheral blood mononuclear cells, obtained in the second trimester of pregnancy. The sequence was collected from a female donor in good health, enrolled as a control in a pregnancy study. The chain links TRBV2 to TRBJ2-7; 7 nucleotides line up with TRBD2. The CDR3, as DNA: TGTGCCAGCATCATCGGGAGGCTCTCCTACGAGCAGTACTTC. Amino acid sequence: CASIIGRLSYEQYF.